Here is one T cell receptor (beta chain) with its context. CDR1 is ENHRY, CDR2 SYGVKD, per germline. The ends lost 6 bases at V and 1 base at J; junction bases unmatched: 7. There are 15 residues in the CDR3. This record comes from a study of radiation and T cells in renal cell carcinoma. Regarding time point: baseline pretreatment blood. Treatment meaning: 15 Gy SBRT to primary tumor, nephrectomy 4 weeks later. Only in-frame clones appear in the TCRdb table, and some are missing; sequencing was by immunoSEQ multiplex PCR. The data show about 150,000 clones, about 88% seen once. This specimen was blood, taken from a patient whose treatment included radiotherapy and nephrectomy. This TCR was sampled from a woman in her 70s with renal cell carcinoma. The rearrangement joins TRBV10-3 to TRBJ2-3, with 7 nucleotides matching TRBD1. In nucleotides, the CDR3 is TGTGCCATCAGACCCGACAGGGACGGCACAGATACGCAGTATTTT. Amino acids: CAIRPDRDGTDTQYF.